The 19 T cell receptor beta chains listed next were all sequenced from one sample in a study of blood T cell repertoires in COVID-19. Only in-frame clones appear in the TCRdb table, and some are missing; sequencing was by immunoSEQ multiplex PCR. The table has a few hundred thousand clones, roughly 88% seen once. Specimen: PBMCs or T cells enriched from blood (not recorded which). Receptors were obtained from a young woman who had recovered from COVID-19.

The chain joins TRBV7-8 to TRBJ2-1, with D possibly matching TRBD2 (7 bases). Trimming left V 11 bases short and J 0 bases short, with 20 bases between. Germline V gene lookup returns CDR1 SGHVS and CDR2 FQNEAQ. The CDR3 covers 16 residues. The CDR3 loop is CASLGGGLLSYNEQFF. DNA for the CDR3: TGTGCCTCCTTGGGCGGGGGCCTCCTCTCCTACAATGAGCAGTTCTTC.

The V call is TRBV19, the J call TRBJ1-4; maybe TRBD1 (5 bases). Trimming removed 5 bases at V and 1 base at J, with 11 bases between. Germline V CDR1 and CDR2: LNHDA, SQIVND (reference sequence). The CDR3 is made up of 15 amino acids. The CDR3 protein is CASSLGRRTNEKLFF. The CDR3 DNA reads TGTGCCAGTAGTTTGGGGCGACGAACTAATGAAAAACTGTTTTTT.

The genes are TRBV18 and TRBJ1-1; D perhaps matches TRBD1 (5 bases). The CDR3 has 15 residues. V lost 6 bases and J lost 0, with 14 bases in between. Germline values: CDR1 KGHSH, CDR2 LQKENI. The CDR3 DNA follows: TGTGCCAGCTCCCCGCCGGGACTGATGAACACTGAAGCTTTCTTT. It is translated as CASSPPGLMNTEAFF.

This chain joins TRBV6-1 and TRBJ1-2, with a tentative D call TRBD1 (5 bases). This CDR3 spans 12 amino acids. V lost 2 bases and J lost 6, with 7 bases in between. The germline gives CDR1 MNHNS, CDR2 SASEGT. The CDR3 is CASSEQGNGYTF. CDR3 nucleotides: TGTGCCAGCAGTGAACAGGGCAATGGCTACACCTTC.

This chain uses TRBV11-2 with TRBJ2-5; D possibly corresponds to TRBD1 (5 bases). Trimming removed 1 base at V and 4 bases at J, with 10 bases between. Germline CDR1 SGHAT, CDR2 FQNNGV. CDR3 length: 14 residues. The CDR3 here is CASSLGGGRETQYF. CDR3 DNA sequence: TGTGCCAGCAGCTTAGGGGGCGGAAGAGAGACCCAGTACTTC.

The chain recombines TRBV24-1 with TRBJ1-2, with 8 bases fitting TRBD1. This CDR3 is built from 15 residues. CDR1 is KGHDR, CDR2 SFDVKD, per germline. Trimming at V came to 4 bases and at J to 6 bases, leaving 9 bases not matched to a gene. The CDR3 protein is CATSDPRTGIHGYTF. The CDR3 DNA reads TGTGCCACCAGTGACCCAAGGACAGGGATCCATGGCTACACCTTC.

V usage is TRBV10-2 and J usage is TRBJ2-1; 8 bases line up with TRBD1. Germline loops: CDR1 WSHSY, CDR2 SAAADI. The V and J ends lost 11 bases and 7 bases, in that order; junction bases with no gene match: 13. The CDR3 covers 14 residues. CDR3 sequence: CAFSTDRVGNEQFF. The CDR3 region has the DNA TGCGCCTTCAGCACGGACAGGGTAGGAAATGAGCAGTTCTTC.

The V gene is TRBV7-9, the J gene TRBJ2-1, with 12 bases matching TRBD2. This CDR3 comprises 17 residues. V trimming: 4 bases; J trimming: 4 bases; junction bases outside the gene matches: 8. Germline CDR1 and CDR2: SEHNR and FQNEAQ (reference sequence). This CDR3 reads CASSSGLAGHSYNEQFF. The CDR3 nucleotides are TGTGCCAGCAGCTCAGGACTAGCGGGACACTCTTACAATGAGCAGTTCTTC.

This clone was seen just once. This chain uses TRBV25-1 with TRBJ2-6, with D perhaps TRBD2 (7 bases). The length of the CDR3 is 16 residues. Germline assignment: CDR1 MGHDK and CDR2 SYGVNS. V shed 1 base and J shed 3 bases, with 10 bases lying between them. The CDR3 nucleotides read TGTGCCAGCAGTGAATCGGGGGGCGGTGGGGCCAACGTCCTGACTTTC. This encodes CASSESGGGGANVLTF.

This clone was seen a handful of times. The chain combines TRBV6-1 with TRBJ1-1; possible D gene TRBD1, 6 bases. The ends were cut back, 1 base at V and 1 base at J, with 16 bases in the middle. This CDR3 has 17 amino acids. Germline V gene data show CDR1 as MNHNS and CDR2 as SASEGT. CDR3 amino acids: CASSEGGGGAGNTEAFF. The CDR3, as DNA: TGTGCCAGCAGTGAAGGGGGCGGGGGCGCAGGGAACACTGAAGCTTTCTTT.

V and J are TRBV24-1 and TRBJ2-1, with no clear D. The germline CDR1 and CDR2 sequences are KGHDR and SFDVKD. The CDR3 covers 13 residues. Trimming removed 0 bases at V and 9 bases at J, with 8 bases between. CDR3 nucleotides: TGTGCCACCAGTGATTTGGGTTCCGGTGAGCAGTTCTTC. Translation gives CATSDLGSGEQFF.

The chain recombines TRBV11-2 with TRBJ2-6; unclear D gene. Germline lookup yields CDR1 SGHAT and CDR2 FQNNGV. The CDR3 contains 13 residues. Trimming left V 5 bases short and J 2 bases short, with 4 bases between. As DNA, the CDR3 is TGTGCCAGCAGCCGTACTGGGGCCAACGTCCTGACTTTC. Residues: CASSRTGANVLTF.

The V call is TRBV14, the J call TRBJ2-2; TRBD2 agrees at 8 bases. CDR1 and CDR2 from the germline V gene are SGHDN and FVKESK. The CDR3 totals 15 residues. Trimming at V came to 3 bases and at J to 3 bases, leaving 3 bases not matched to a gene. The CDR3 loop is CASSHLSGDTGELFF. CDR3 DNA sequence: TGTGCCAGCAGCCATCTTAGCGGGGACACCGGGGAGCTGTTTTTT. Full variable domain (missing parts from reference TRBV14 and TRBJ2-2): EAGVTQFPSHSVIEKGQTVTLRCDPISGHDNLYWYRRVMGKEIKFLLHFVKESKQDESGMPNNRFLAERTGGTYSTLKVQPAELEDSGVYFCASSHLSGDTGELFFGEGSRLTVL.

The genes are TRBV7-9 and TRBJ2-1; D gene ambiguous. This CDR3 has 15 amino acids. Trimming shortened V by 3 bases and J by 6 bases, and 15 bases separated the two germline ends. From germline, CDR1 is SEHNR and CDR2 FQNEAQ (reference sequence). The CDR3, as DNA: TGTGCCAGCAGCTTTCTCCGGGTGGTGAGCAATGAGCAGTTCTTC. Its protein product is CASSFLRVVSNEQFF. The whole variable domain, filled in from reference TRBV7-9 and TRBJ2-1, reads DTGVSQNPRHKITKRGQNVTFRCDPISEHNRLYWYRQTLGQGPEFLTYFQNEAQLEKSRLLSDRFSAERPKGSFSTLEIQRTEQGDSAMYLCASSFLRVVSNEQFFGPGTRLTVL.

The chain combines TRBV19 with TRBJ2-1, with 14 bases aligning to TRBD2. The germline V gene encodes CDR1 LNHDA and CDR2 SQIVND (reference sequence). V dropped 2 bases and J dropped 7; count of bases not matched to a gene: 1. The CDR3 totals 15 residues. The CDR3 is CASSIRLAGGNEQFF. In DNA form, the CDR3 reads TGTGCCAGTAGTATACGACTAGCGGGGGGGAATGAGCAGTTCTTC.

The chain carries TRBV6-4 and TRBJ1-5, with 8 bases lining up with TRBD1. CDR3 length: 13 residues. V was clipped by 4 bases and J by 5 bases; unmatched bases: 1. Germline assignment: CDR1 MRHNA and CDR2 SNTAGT. The chain's CDR3 is CASSADRDQPQHF. Written as DNA, the CDR3 is TGTGCCAGCAGTGCGGACAGGGATCAGCCCCAGCATTTT.

This rearrangement joins TRBV18 to TRBJ2-7; D perhaps matches TRBD1 (6 bases). The germline V gene encodes CDR1 KGHSH and CDR2 LQKENI. The CDR3 is 15 residues long. Deletions cut 2 bases from V and 5 bases from J, with 16 bases between. CDR3 loop: CASSPDRLVRNEQYF. The CDR3, as DNA: TGTGCCAGCTCACCAGACAGGCTGGTCCGAAACGAGCAGTACTTC.

By share, this clone ranks as medium-sized. V is TRBV7-2 and J is TRBJ1-5; 8 bases are shared with TRBD1. This CDR3 is built from 14 residues. Germline CDR1 reads SGHTA; CDR2 reads FQGNSA. V dropped 1 base and J dropped 5; count of bases not matched to a gene: 1. CDR3 residues: CASSLGRGHQPQHF. Here the CDR3 DNA reads TGTGCCAGCAGCTTAGGCAGGGGGCATCAGCCCCAGCATTTT.

The V call is TRBV7-3, the J call TRBJ1-2; TRBD1 matches 8 bases. Unmatched junction bases numbered 3, after V lost 5 bases and J lost 4 bases. The CDR3 length is 13 residues. The germline CDR1 and CDR2 sequences are SGHTA and FQGTGA. Here the CDR3 DNA reads TGTGCCAGCAGCCCGACAGGGGTCTATGGCTACACCTTC. Translating it yields CASSPTGVYGYTF. The full variable domain, in which reference TRBV7-3 and TRBJ1-2 provide the parts outside the CDR3, is GAGVSQTPSNKVTEKGKYVELRCDPISGHTALYWYRQSLGQGPEFLIYFQGTGAADDSGLPNDRFFAVRPEGSVSTLKIQRTERGDSAVYLCASSPTGVYGYTFGSGTRLTVV.